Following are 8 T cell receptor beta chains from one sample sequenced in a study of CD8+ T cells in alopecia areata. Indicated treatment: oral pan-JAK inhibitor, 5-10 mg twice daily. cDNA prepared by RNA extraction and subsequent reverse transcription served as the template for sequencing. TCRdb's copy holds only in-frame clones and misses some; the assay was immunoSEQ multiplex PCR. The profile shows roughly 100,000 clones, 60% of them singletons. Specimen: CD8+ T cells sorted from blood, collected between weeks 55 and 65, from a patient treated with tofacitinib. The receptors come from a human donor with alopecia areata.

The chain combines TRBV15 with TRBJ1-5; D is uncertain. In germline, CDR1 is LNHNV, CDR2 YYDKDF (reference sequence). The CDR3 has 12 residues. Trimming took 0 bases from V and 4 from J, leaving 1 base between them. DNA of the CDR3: TGTGCCACCAGCAGAGATAATCAGCCCCAGCATTTT. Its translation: CATSRDNQPQHF.

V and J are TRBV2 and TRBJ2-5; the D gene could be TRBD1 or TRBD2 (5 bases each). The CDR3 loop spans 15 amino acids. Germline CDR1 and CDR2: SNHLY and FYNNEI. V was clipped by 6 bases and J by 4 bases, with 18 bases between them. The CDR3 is CASRGHHEGIETQYF. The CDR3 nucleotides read TGTGCCAGCAGAGGCCATCACGAGGGGATAGAGACCCAGTACTTC.

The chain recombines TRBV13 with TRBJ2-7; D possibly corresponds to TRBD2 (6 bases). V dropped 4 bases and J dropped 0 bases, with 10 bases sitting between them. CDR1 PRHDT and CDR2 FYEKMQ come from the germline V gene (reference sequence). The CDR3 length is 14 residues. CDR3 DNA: TGTGCCAGCAGCTCTAGCGAGAGCTCCTACGAGCAGTACTTC. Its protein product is CASSSSESSYEQYF. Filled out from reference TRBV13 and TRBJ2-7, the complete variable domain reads AAGVIQSPRHLIKEKRETATLKCYPIPRHDTVYWYQQGPGQDPQFLISFYEKMQSDKGSIPDRFSAQQFSDYHSELNMSSLELGDSALYFCASSSSESSYEQYFGPGTRLTVT.

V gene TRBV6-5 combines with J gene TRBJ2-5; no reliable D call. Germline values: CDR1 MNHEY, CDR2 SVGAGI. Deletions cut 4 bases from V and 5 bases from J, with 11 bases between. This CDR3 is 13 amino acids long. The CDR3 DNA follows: TGTGCCAGCAGTTTTAATGGCTGGGAGACCCAGTACTTC. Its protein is CASSFNGWETQYF.

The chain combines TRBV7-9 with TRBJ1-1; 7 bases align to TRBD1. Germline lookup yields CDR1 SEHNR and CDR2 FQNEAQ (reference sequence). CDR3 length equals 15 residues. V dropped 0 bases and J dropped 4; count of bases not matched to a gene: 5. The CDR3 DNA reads TGTGCCAGCAGCTTAGCCCGGACAGGCCGCACTGAAGCTTTCTTT. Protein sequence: CASSLARTGRTEAFF.

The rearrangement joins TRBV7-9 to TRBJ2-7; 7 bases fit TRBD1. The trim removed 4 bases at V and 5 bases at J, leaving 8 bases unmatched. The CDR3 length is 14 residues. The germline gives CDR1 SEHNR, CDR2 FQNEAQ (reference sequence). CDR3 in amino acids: CASSSPSTGDEQYF. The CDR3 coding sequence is TGTGCCAGCAGCTCTCCCTCTACAGGGGACGAGCAGTACTTC.

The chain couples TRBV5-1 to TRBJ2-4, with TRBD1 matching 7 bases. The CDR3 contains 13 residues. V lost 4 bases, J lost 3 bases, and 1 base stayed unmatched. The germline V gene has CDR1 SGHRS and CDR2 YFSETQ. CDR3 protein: CASSGDSKNIQYF. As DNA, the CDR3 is TGCGCCAGCAGCGGGGACAGCAAAAACATTCAGTACTTC.

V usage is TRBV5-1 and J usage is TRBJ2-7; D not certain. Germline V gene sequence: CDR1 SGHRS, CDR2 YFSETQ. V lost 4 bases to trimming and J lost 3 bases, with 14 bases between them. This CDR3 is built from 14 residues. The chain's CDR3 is CASSPETFFYEQYF. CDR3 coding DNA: TGCGCCAGCAGCCCGGAGACCTTCTTCTACGAGCAGTACTTC. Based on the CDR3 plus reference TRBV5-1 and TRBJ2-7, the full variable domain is KAGVTQTPRYLIKTRGQQVTLSCSPISGHRSVSWYQQTPGQGLQFLFEYFSETQRNKGNFPGRFSGRQFSNSRSEMNVSTLELGDSALYLCASSPETFFYEQYFGPGTRLTVT.